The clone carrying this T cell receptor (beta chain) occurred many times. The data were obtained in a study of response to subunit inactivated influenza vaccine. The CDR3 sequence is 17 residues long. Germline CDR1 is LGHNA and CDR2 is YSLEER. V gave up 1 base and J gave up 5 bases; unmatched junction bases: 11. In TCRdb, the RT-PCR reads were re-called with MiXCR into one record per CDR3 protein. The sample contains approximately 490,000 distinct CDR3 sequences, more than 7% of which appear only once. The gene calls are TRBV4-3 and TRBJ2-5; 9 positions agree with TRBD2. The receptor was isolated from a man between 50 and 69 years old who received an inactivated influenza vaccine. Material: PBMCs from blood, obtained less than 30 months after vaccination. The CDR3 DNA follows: TGCGCCAGCAGCCAAGTACATCGAGCGGGGGGTGTTGAGACCCAGTACTTC. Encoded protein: CASSQVHRAGGVETQYF.